This T cell receptor beta chain originates from a study of blood T cell repertoires in COVID-19. Study background: COVID-19 samples from acute and convalescent phases originated in the United States, Italy and Spain. In each case, the material was cDNA or gDNA derived from T cells, B-cell-depleted T cells, or PBMCs.

Participants spanned ages about 18 to 95 years and resided in 20 to 30 US areas. Germline CDR1 MDHEN, CDR2 SYDVKM. Unmatched junction bases numbered 9, after V lost 6 bases and J lost 3 bases. This CDR3 spans 16 amino acids. Clones were read by immunoSEQ multiplex PCR, and TCRdb kept only the in-frame ones, dropping some. The table includes 250,000 or so clones, 85% detected once. The V gene is TRBV28, the J gene TRBJ1-5; TRBD1 aligns across 9 bases. This sequence originates from a woman in her forties or fifties who had been exposed to COVID-19. The specimen was PBMCs or T cells enriched from blood (not recorded which). The CDR3 reads CASSHRTGVDNQPQHF. CDR3 DNA: TGTGCCAGCAGCCACCGGACAGGGGTGGACAATCAGCCCCAGCATTTT.